At least ten counts were recorded for the clone carrying this T cell receptor beta chain. MiXCR, applied by TCRdb to the RT-PCR reads, yields one record per CDR3 protein. The sample contains about 680,000 distinct CDR3 sequences, 13% to 15% of which appear only once. Sequenced sample: memory CD4+ T cells from blood. The sequence was obtained from a female donor in good health, serving as a healthy control.

CDR3 bases: TGCAGCGTTCATCTAGGGGGGGGCTACACCTTC. Its translation is CSVHLGGGYTF. V and J are TRBV29-1 and TRBJ1-2; D might be TRBD1 (6 bases). The length of the CDR3 is 11 residues. With 5 bases removed from V and 8 bases from J, the gap between germline ends came to 12 bases. CDR1 SQVTM and CDR2 ANQGSEA come from the germline V gene.